Many counts were recorded for the clone carrying this TCR beta chain. Antigen: not known. Losses at the gene ends were 3 bases for V and 6 bases for J; bases not matched to a gene: 7. The CDR3 is 14 amino acids. Germline assignment: CDR1 SNHLY and CDR2 FYNNEI. The data were taken from a study of T cells after posttransplantation cyclophosphamide. Libraries were prepared by immunoSEQ multiplex PCR; TCRdb keeps only in-frame clonotypes and omits some of them. In total the sample includes more than 20,000 clones, none of them seen once. Study conclusions and caveats: Recipient CMV seropositivity and CMV reactivation strongly tracked TRB clonality. Donor-recipient repertoire similarity was low at 1-2 months, rising over year one. TRB overlap between skin or GI tissue T cells and blood was limited.

This related bone marrow graft donor gave peripheral blood on the day of marrow donation. The clonotype originates from a man over 45 in good health, CMV-negative, and a related stem cell transplant donor. The sequenced sample was PBMCs. The rearrangement links TRBV2 to TRBJ1-1; 7 bases fit TRBD1. CDR3 coding DNA: TGTGCCAGCAGTGAGACAGGGATTGTCGCTGAAGCTTTCTTT. Amino acid sequence: CASSETGIVAEAFF.